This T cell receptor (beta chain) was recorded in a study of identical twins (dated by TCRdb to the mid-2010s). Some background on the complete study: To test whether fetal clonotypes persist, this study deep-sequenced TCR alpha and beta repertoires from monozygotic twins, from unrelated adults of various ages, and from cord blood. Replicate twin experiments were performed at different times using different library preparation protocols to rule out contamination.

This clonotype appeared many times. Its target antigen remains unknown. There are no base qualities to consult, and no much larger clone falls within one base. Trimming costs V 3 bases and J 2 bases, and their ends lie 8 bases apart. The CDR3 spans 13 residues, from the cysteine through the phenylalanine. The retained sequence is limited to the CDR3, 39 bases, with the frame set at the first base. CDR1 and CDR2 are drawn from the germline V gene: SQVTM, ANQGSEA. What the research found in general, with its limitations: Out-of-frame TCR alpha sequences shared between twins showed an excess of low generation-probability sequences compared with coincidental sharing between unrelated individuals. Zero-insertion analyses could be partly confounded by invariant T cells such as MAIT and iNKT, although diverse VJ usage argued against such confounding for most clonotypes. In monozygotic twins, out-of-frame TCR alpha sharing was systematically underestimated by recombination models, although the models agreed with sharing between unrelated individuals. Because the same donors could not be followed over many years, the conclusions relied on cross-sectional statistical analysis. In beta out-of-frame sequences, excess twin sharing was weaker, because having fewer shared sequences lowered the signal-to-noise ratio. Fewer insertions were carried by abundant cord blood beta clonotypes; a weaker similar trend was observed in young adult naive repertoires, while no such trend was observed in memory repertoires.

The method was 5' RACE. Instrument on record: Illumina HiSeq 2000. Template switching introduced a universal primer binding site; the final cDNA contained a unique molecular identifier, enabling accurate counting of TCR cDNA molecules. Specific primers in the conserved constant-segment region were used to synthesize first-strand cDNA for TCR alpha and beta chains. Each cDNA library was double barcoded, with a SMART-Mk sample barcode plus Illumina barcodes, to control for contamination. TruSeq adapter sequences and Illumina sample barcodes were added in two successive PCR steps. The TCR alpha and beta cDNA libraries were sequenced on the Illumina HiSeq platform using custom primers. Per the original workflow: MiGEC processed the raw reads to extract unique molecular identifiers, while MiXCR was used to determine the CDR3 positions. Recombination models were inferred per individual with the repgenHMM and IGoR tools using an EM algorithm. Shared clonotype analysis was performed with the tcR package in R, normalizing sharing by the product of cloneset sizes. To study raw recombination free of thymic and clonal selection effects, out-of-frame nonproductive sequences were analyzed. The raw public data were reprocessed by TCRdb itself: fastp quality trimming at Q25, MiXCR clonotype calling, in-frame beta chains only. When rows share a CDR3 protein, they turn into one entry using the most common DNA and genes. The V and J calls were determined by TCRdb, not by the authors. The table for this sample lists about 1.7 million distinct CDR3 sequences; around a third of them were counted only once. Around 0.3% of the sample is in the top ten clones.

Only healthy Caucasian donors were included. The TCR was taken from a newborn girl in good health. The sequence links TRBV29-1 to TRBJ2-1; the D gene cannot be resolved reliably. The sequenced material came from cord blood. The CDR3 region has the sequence CSVEAQTYNEQFF. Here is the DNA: TGCAGCGTTGAGGCCCAGACCTACAATGAGCAGTTCTTC.